Presented here are 14 T cell receptor beta chains from one specimen sequenced in a study of T cells after posttransplantation cyclophosphamide. Sequencing used immunoSEQ multiplex PCR; TCRdb keeps in-frame clones, though not all of them. The sample includes 30,000 to 35,000 clones, none of them occurring once. Sequenced material: PBMCs. These receptors all stem from a woman aged 45-60 years in good health and a related stem cell transplant donor.

This clone occurred many times. The CDR3 DNA follows: TGTGCCAGTAGTATGAAGGGCACAGATACGCAGTATTTT. This translates into CASSMKGTDTQYF. The chain carries TRBV19 and TRBJ2-3; D not resolved. V was clipped by 3 bases and J by 1 base, with 5 bases between them. Germline CDR1 LNHDA, CDR2 SQIVND (reference sequence). CDR3 length: 13 amino acids.

This clone was observed many times. This chain links TRBV4-3 with TRBJ2-1; 12 bases are a match to TRBD2. The CDR3 extends over 14 amino acids. Germline V CDR1 and CDR2: LGHNA, YSLEER. Trimming at V came to 4 bases and at J to 7 bases, leaving 2 bases not matched to a gene. The CDR3 bases are TGCGCCAGCAGCCTTGGGACTAGCGGGAATGAGCAGTTCTTC. Translating it yields CASSLGTSGNEQFF.

This clone was counted ten times or more. The chain couples TRBV12-3 or TRBV12-4 to TRBJ1-1; D ambiguous. CDR3 length: 11 residues. V was trimmed by 10 bases and J by 1 base, leaving 7 bases between them. The CDR3 protein is CAMQRNTEAFF. In DNA, the CDR3 is TGTGCCATGCAGAGGAACACTGAAGCTTTCTTT.

The chain joins TRBV9 to TRBJ2-7, with 10 bases aligning to TRBD2. The CDR3 length is 15 residues. V shed 2 bases, J shed 7 bases, and the junction held 9 bases outside the gene matches. Looked up from germline, CDR1 is SGDLS and CDR2 is YYNGEE. The chain's CDR3 is CASSVMLAGVEEQYF. CDR3 sequence (DNA): TGTGCCAGCAGCGTTATGCTAGCGGGAGTAGAAGAGCAGTACTTC.

V is TRBV25-1 and J is TRBJ2-7; D unresolved. Germline loops: CDR1 MGHDK, CDR2 SYGVNS. Between the trimmed V and J ends, which lost 8 bases and 6 bases, there was a span of 17 bases. The CDR3 is 13 residues long. As DNA, the CDR3 is TGTGCCAGCCAAGTATTTAAGGGCCTCGAGCAGTACTTC. Translating it yields CASQVFKGLEQYF.

This clone occurred a few times. CDR3 region: CASSLEGNTYEQYF. The CDR3 region has the DNA TGCGCCAGCAGCTTGGAGGGCAATACCTACGAGCAGTACTTC. The chain uses TRBV5-1 and TRBJ2-5; no clear D gene. The DNA end is more similar to TRBJ2-7, so the J call may be wrong. The germline V gene encodes CDR1 SGHRS and CDR2 YFSETQ. This CDR3 contains 14 residues.

This clone was seen repeatedly, ten times or more. The chain combines TRBV19 with TRBJ2-1, with D maybe TRBD2 (6 bases). V was pared by 8 bases and J by 4 bases, with 15 bases between. CDR1 is LNHDA, CDR2 SQIVND, per germline (reference sequence). The CDR3 sequence is 14 residues long. In DNA, the CDR3 is TGTGCCAGTCACGAGGCGGGGACTTACAATGAGCAGTTCTTC. Translated: CASHEAGTYNEQFF.

The chain is built from TRBV20-1 and TRBJ1-5; D is undetermined. V was shortened by 3 bases and J by 8 bases, with 2 bases between the two germline ends. CDR1 and CDR2 (germline): DFQATT, SNEGSKA (reference sequence). The length of the CDR3 is 9 residues. The CDR3 protein is CSASKPQHF. The CDR3 DNA is TGCAGTGCTAGTAAGCCCCAGCATTTT.

The V gene is TRBV30, the J gene TRBJ2-1, with 7 bases aligning to TRBD1. The germline V gene has CDR1 GTSNPN and CDR2 SVGIG (reference sequence). The CDR3 contains 14 residues. The V segment lost 0 bases and the J segment 8 bases; nucleotides outside the gene matches: 7. CDR3 residues: CAWSVEQGMHEQFF. CDR3 sequence (DNA): TGTGCCTGGAGTGTGGAACAGGGGATGCATGAGCAGTTCTTC. Full variable domain (outside the CDR3, taken from reference TRBV30 and TRBJ2-1): SQTIHQWPATLVQPVGSPLSLECTVEGTSNPNLYWYRQAAGRGLQLLFYSVGIGQISSEVPQNLSASRPQDRQFILSSKKLLLSDSGFYLCAWSVEQGMHEQFFGPGTRLTVL.

The chain recombines TRBV25-1 with TRBJ1-1, with D possibly being TRBD1 (5 bases). Trimming shortened V by 4 bases and J by 2 bases, and 23 bases separated the two germline ends. CDR3 size: 18 residues. CDR1 is MGHDK and CDR2 is SYGVNS in the germline V gene. This CDR3 is CASSARVGRGRQNTEAFF. As DNA, the CDR3 is TGTGCCAGCAGTGCTCGAGTCGGGAGGGGCCGACAAAACACTGAAGCTTTCTTT.

The sample holds many counts of this clone. The chain has TRBV28 and TRBJ1-1, with 7 bases fitting TRBD1. CDR3 length equals 16 residues. Germline V gives CDR1 MDHEN, CDR2 SYDVKM. The junction had 10 bases not matched to a gene; V was cut back by 5 bases and J by 1 base. CDR3 DNA sequence: TGTGCCAGCAGTCCGACAGGGAATCAGGAGAACACTGAAGCTTTCTTT. It translates to CASSPTGNQENTEAFF.

This clone showed up many times. This sequence joins TRBV5-1 and TRBJ2-3; maybe TRBD1 (5 bases). V lost 4 bases to trimming and J lost 3 bases, with 6 bases between them. Germline V gene lookup returns CDR1 SGHRS and CDR2 YFSETQ. The CDR3 is 12 residues long. The CDR3: CASSKGTDTQYF. The CDR3 DNA reads as TGCGCCAGCAGCAAGGGGACAGATACGCAGTATTTT. The full variable domain, with the rest looked up from reference TRBV5-1 and TRBJ2-3, is KAGVTQTPRYLIKTRGQQVTLSCSPISGHRSVSWYQQTPGQGLQFLFEYFSETQRNKGNFPGRFSGRQFSNSRSEMNVSTLELGDSALYLCASSKGTDTQYFGPGTRLTVL.

This clone occurred many times. This chain joins TRBV7-2 and TRBJ1-2, with D perhaps matching TRBD1 (6 bases). The CDR3 length is 13 residues. The ends were cut back, 5 bases at V and 4 bases at J, with 11 bases in the middle. CDR1 SGHTA and CDR2 FQGNSA come from the germline V gene. CDR3 sequence (DNA): TGTGCCAGCAGCCTCAGGGGTCCCTATGGCTACACCTTC. It yields the protein CASSLRGPYGYTF.

This clone appeared many times. The chain carries TRBV15 and TRBJ2-1, with a weak D call TRBD1 (6 bases). Germline V gene sequence: CDR1 LNHNV, CDR2 YYDKDF (reference sequence). Between the trimmed V and J ends, which lost 0 bases and 1 base, there was a span of 13 bases. This CDR3 is 17 amino acids long. CDR3 bases: TGTGCCACCAGCAGAGATCTGGGGGCAGGGTCCTACAATGAGCAGTTCTTC. Translated: CATSRDLGAGSYNEQFF.